This TCR beta chain was sequenced for a study of identical twins. Points from the study as a whole: The more abundant beta clonotypes in cord blood had fewer insertions, and memory repertoires did not show this. Where beta out-of-frame sequences were concerned, excess twin sharing was weaker.

CDR3 size: 16 residues. V gave up 8 bases and J gave up 3 bases; unmatched junction bases: 14. Germline assignment: CDR1 LGHDT and CDR2 YNNKEL (reference sequence). This clonotype was detected a few times. Its target is not known. Via MiXCR, TCRdb re-called the 5' RACE reads, giving one row per CDR3 protein. The sample contains 1,800,000 or so distinct CDR3 sequences, around 33% of which appear only once. The receptor was derived from a newborn girl in good health. Sequenced input: cord blood. The chain is built from TRBV3-1 and TRBJ2-7, with 9 bases aligning to TRBD1. The CDR3 region has the DNA TGTGCCAGCTCAAAGACGGGGACAGGGAATGGCTACGAGCAGTACTTC. This translates into CASSKTGTGNGYEQYF.